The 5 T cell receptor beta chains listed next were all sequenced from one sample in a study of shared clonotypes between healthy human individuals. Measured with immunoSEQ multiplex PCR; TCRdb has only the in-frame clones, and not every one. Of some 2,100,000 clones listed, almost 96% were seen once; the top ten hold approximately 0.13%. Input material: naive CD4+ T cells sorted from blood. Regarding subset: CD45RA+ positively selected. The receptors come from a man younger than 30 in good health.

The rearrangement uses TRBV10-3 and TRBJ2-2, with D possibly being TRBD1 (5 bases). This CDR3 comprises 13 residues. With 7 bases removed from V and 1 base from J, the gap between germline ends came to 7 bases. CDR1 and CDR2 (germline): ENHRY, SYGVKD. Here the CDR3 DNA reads TGTGCCATCACTGACAGGAACACCGGGGAGCTGTTTTTT. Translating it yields CAITDRNTGELFF.

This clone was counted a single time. The CDR3 loop reads CASSYSNTPGNTIYF. The CDR3 region has the DNA TGTGCCAGCAGTTACTCGAACACCCCTGGAAACACCATATATTTT. The chain uses TRBV6-5 and TRBJ1-3; D unclear. V dropped 0 bases and J dropped 2 bases, with 8 bases sitting between them. Germline CDR1 reads MNHEY; CDR2 reads SVGAGI. This CDR3 is 15 amino acids long.

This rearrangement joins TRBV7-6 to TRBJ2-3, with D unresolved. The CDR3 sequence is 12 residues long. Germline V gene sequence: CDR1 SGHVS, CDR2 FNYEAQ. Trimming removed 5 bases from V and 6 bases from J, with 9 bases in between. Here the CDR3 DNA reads TGTGCCAGCAGCCTCACCCCGGATACGCAGTATTTT. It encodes CASSLTPDTQYF.

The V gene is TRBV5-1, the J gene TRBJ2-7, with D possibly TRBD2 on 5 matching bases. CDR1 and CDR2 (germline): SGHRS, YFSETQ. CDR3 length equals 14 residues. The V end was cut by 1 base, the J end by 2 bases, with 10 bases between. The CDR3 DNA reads TGCGCCAGCAGCTTGTTGAGCGGTCCCTACGAGCAGTACTTC. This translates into CASSLLSGPYEQYF. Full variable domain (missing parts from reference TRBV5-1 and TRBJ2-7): KAGVTQTPRYLIKTRGQQVTLSCSPISGHRSVSWYQQTPGQGLQFLFEYFSETQRNKGNFPGRFSGRQFSNSRSEMNVSTLELGDSALYLCASSLLSGPYEQYFGPGTRLTVT.

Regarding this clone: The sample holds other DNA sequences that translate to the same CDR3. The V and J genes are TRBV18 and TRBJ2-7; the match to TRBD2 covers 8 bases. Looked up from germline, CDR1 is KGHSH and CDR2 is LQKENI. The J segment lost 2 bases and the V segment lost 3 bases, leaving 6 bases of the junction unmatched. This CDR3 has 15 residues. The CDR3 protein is CASSPPTSGAYEQYF. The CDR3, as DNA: TGTGCCAGCTCACCTCCCACTAGCGGAGCCTACGAGCAGTACTTC.